Listed below are T cell receptor beta chains from one sample, sequenced in a study of T cells in Graves' hyperthyroidism and ophthalmopathy. TCRdb passed the multiplex PCR reads through MiXCR, listing each CDR3 protein once. The sample holds roughly 360,000 distinct CDR3 sequences, approximately 13% seen once. Sequencing input: blood. These receptor sequences come from a man under 40 with Graves' hyperthyroidism that later progressed to Graves' ophthalmopathy. CDR3s include the opening cysteine and the closing phenylalanine or tryptophan.

J | V | CDR3
TRBJ1-2 | TRBV5-5 | CASSERDSYFLGYTF
TRBJ2-7 | TRBV25-1 | CASRESRGSCEQYF
TRBJ2-3 | TRBV20-1 | CSADGARDLDTQYF
TRBJ1-1 | TRBV24-1 | CATRRQGMNTEAFF
TRBJ1-1 | TRBV19 | CATLTGGVSEAFF
TRBJ1-5 | TRBV6-1 | CASTEIGASQPQHF
TRBJ1-1 | TRBV28 | CASTLNLGGRTEAFF
TRBJ2-7 | TRBV30 | CAWSRTGPYEQYF
TRBJ1-4 | TRBV15 | CATSAQGARKEKLFF
TRBJ1-6 | TRBV12-3/TRBV12-4 | CASSRPGGNSPLHF
TRBJ2-7 | TRBV28 | CASSDRAPYEQYF
TRBJ1-6 | TRBV6-1 | CASSDDTNSYNSPLHF
TRBJ1-2 | TRBV2 | CASRHAANYGYTF
TRBJ2-7 | TRBV5-1 | CASSLALEVVYEQYF
TRBJ2-1 | TRBV5-1 | CASSSPLSYNEQFF
TRBJ1-2 | TRBV12-3/TRBV12-4 | CASTTGQGAIGYTF
TRBJ2-1 | TRBV28 | CASSLNQGFFYNEQFF
TRBJ2-3 | TRBV6-1 | CASRGAGGPLDTQYF
TRBJ1-1 | TRBV7-9 | CASSLLPPGTEAFF
TRBJ2-1 | TRBV5-6 | CASSRGPSSYNEQFF
TRBJ1-6 | TRBV3-1 | CASSLALSNSPLHF
TRBJ1-5 | TRBV28 | CASSGGRWNQPQHF
TRBJ2-7 | TRBV28 | CASSLLQGTPYEQYF
TRBJ2-7 | TRBV28 | CASSLPGTGLYEQYF
TRBJ1-2 | TRBV28 | CASSFGTAKSYGYTF
TRBJ2-4 | TRBV20-1 | CSAREVAKNIQYF
TRBJ1-5 | TRBV6-1 | CASSRDRGQPQHF
TRBJ1-2 | TRBV6-1 | CASKSDKGYTF
TRBJ1-1 | TRBV7-9 | CASSHDAGGTEAFF
TRBJ1-6 | TRBV20-1 | CSARETGVSPLHF
TRBJ2-2 | TRBV11-2 | CASSPTALTAGELFF
TRBJ1-1 | TRBV10-1 | CASSESNGQAEAFF
TRBJ1-1 | TRBV15 | CATSRDWGAGTEAFF
TRBJ1-4 | TRBV5-1 | CASSTGTGATLEKLFF
TRBJ1-2 | TRBV11-2 | CASSPEGTGNYGYTF
TRBJ1-1 | TRBV18 | CASPHTQGLPGREAFF
TRBJ1-2 | TRBV7-3 | CASSASSGPQYGYTF
TRBJ1-4 | TRBV3-1 | CASSQGRPEELFF
TRBJ2-2 | TRBV15 | CATSILDRNTGELFF
TRBJ1-5 | TRBV28 | CASSKGGGGNQPQHF